This T cell receptor (beta chain) derives from a study of OX40 agonist ivuxolimab in advanced cancers. Overall study: Ivuxolimab, an antibody that agonizes OX40 (CD134), was administered to the patients. A male proportion of over 70% was recorded, with mean age approximately 57 years and range roughly 23 to 85. Study outcomes and limitations: CD8+ T cells showed, on average, more clonal expansion than CD4+ cells. Some nonresponders likewise displayed low normalized T-cell clonal expansion.

Trimming removed 0 bases from V and 5 bases from J, with 23 bases in between. The CDR3 is 18 amino acids. Germline CDR1 and CDR2: LNHNV and YYDKDF (reference sequence). In its sample, this clone was seen a few times. Its antigen is as yet unknown. Produced via immunoSEQ multiplex PCR; TCRdb's table is partial and in-frame only. The sample has under 25,000 clones, around two thirds seen once. Specimen: CD4+ or CD8+ T cells sorted from blood, collected in a trial of the OX40 agonist ivuxolimab. This TCR came from an adult with an advanced solid tumor such as melanoma, head and neck, liver or kidney cancer. The chain combines TRBV15 with TRBJ2-7, with D possibly matching TRBD2 (6 bases). The CDR3 DNA reads TGTGCCACCAGCAGAGATCCCTTTTGGGTGGTGGGGGGTGACGAGCAGTACTTC. This codes for CATSRDPFWVVGGDEQYF. The full variable domain, in which reference TRBV15 and TRBJ2-7 provide the parts outside the CDR3, is DAMVIQNPRYQVTQFGKPVTLSCSQTLNHNVMYWYQQKSSQAPKLLFHYYDKDFNNEADTPDNFQSRRPNTSFCFLDIRSPGLGDTAMYLCATSRDPFWVVGGDEQYFGPGTRLTVT.